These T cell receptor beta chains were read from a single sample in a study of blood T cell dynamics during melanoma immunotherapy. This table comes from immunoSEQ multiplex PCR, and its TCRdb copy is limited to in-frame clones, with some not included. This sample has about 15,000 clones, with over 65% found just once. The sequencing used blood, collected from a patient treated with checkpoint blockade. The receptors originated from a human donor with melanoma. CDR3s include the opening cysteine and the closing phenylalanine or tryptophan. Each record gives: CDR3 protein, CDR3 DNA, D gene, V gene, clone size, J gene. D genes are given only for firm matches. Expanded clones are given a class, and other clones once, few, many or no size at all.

CDR3aa: CASRETTGGYTF; CDR3nt: TGTGCCAGCAGGGAAACGACAGGGGGCTACACCTTC; d_gene: TRBD1; v_gene: TRBV2; abundance: -; j_gene: TRBJ1-2
CDR3aa: CASSPGQGSPGELFF; CDR3nt: TGTGCCAGCAGCCCGGGACAGGGATCCCCCGGGGAGCTGTTTTTT; d_gene: TRBD1; v_gene: TRBV9; abundance: -; j_gene: TRBJ2-2
CDR3aa: CATSRGAGRTDTQYF; CDR3nt: TGTGCCACCAGCAGAGGGGCGGGGCGCACAGATACGCAGTATTTT; d_gene: -; v_gene: TRBV15; abundance: -; j_gene: TRBJ2-3
CDR3aa: CASSPGANVLTF; CDR3nt: TGTGCCAGCTCGCCTGGGGCCAACGTCCTGACTTTC; d_gene: -; v_gene: TRBV18; abundance: -; j_gene: TRBJ2-6
CDR3aa: CASSPRTGRTGELFF; CDR3nt: TGTGCCAGCTCACCACGAACAGGGCGCACCGGGGAGCTGTTTTTT; d_gene: -; v_gene: TRBV18; abundance: -; j_gene: TRBJ2-2
CDR3aa: CASSPGGSRIYEQYF; CDR3nt: TGCGCCAGCAGCCCTGGGGGTTCTAGAATCTACGAGCAGTACTTC; d_gene: -; v_gene: TRBV5-1; abundance: -; j_gene: TRBJ2-7
CDR3aa: CASTTSGAGQPQHF; CDR3nt: TGTGCCAGCACTACATCAGGGGCGGGTCAGCCCCAGCATTTT; d_gene: -; v_gene: TRBV6-6; abundance: once; j_gene: TRBJ1-5
CDR3aa: CASSRVSGTSGNTIYF; CDR3nt: TGCGCCAGCAGCCGAGTTTCAGGGACCTCTGGAAACACCATATATTTT; d_gene: -; v_gene: TRBV5-1; abundance: -; j_gene: TRBJ1-3
CDR3aa: CASTRTGRDEKLFF; CDR3nt: TGTGCCAGCACGAGGACAGGGCGAGATGAAAAACTGTTTTTT; d_gene: TRBD1; v_gene: TRBV6-6; abundance: -; j_gene: TRBJ1-4
CDR3aa: CASSKGHFGANYGYTF; CDR3nt: TGTGCCAGCAGTAAAGGACACTTCGGAGCAAACTATGGCTACACCTTC; d_gene: -; v_gene: TRBV25-1; abundance: -; j_gene: TRBJ1-2
CDR3aa: CAWRVSDQSKYF; CDR3nt: TGTGCCTGGAGGGTTTCCGATCAGTCTAAGTACTTC; d_gene: -; v_gene: TRBV30; abundance: once; j_gene: TRBJ2-5
CDR3aa: CASSRFGNYGYTF; CDR3nt: TGTGCCAGCAGCAGGTTCGGGAACTATGGCTACACCTTC; d_gene: -; v_gene: TRBV5-4; abundance: -; j_gene: TRBJ1-2
CDR3aa: CASSLGVGYEQYF; CDR3nt: TGTGCCAGCAGCTTAGGAGTGGGGTACGAGCAGTACTTC; d_gene: -; v_gene: TRBV7-8; abundance: -; j_gene: TRBJ2-7
CDR3aa: CASSEGQGHDTQYF; CDR3nt: TGTGCCAGCAGCGAGGGACAGGGCCACGATACGCAGTATTTT; d_gene: TRBD1; v_gene: TRBV11-3; abundance: once; j_gene: TRBJ2-3
CDR3aa: CASSQGQNNSPLHF; CDR3nt: TGTGCCAGCAGTCAGGGACAAAATAATTCACCCCTCCACTTT; d_gene: -; v_gene: TRBV7-2; abundance: -; j_gene: TRBJ1-6
CDR3aa: CASSGQGALSYGYTF; CDR3nt: TGTGCCAGCAGTGGTCAGGGGGCTCTTTCCTATGGCTACACCTTC; d_gene: TRBD1; v_gene: TRBV2; abundance: once; j_gene: TRBJ1-2
CDR3aa: CARTGGLAEAFF; CDR3nt: TGTGCCAGAACAGGGGGGTTGGCTGAAGCTTTCTTT; d_gene: TRBD1; v_gene: TRBV2; abundance: -; j_gene: TRBJ1-1
CDR3aa: CASSDYRDTDTQYF; CDR3nt: TGTGCCAGCAGTGACTACAGGGACACAGATACGCAGTATTTT; d_gene: -; v_gene: TRBV2; abundance: -; j_gene: TRBJ2-3
CDR3aa: CASSQETGTIYGYTF; CDR3nt: TGCGCCAGCAGCCAAGAAACAGGGACGATCTATGGCTACACCTTC; d_gene: -; v_gene: TRBV4-3; abundance: few; j_gene: TRBJ1-2
CDR3aa: CASSLDGPRGRYTF; CDR3nt: TGTGCCAGCAGTCTCGACGGACCCCGCGGGCGCTACACCTTC; d_gene: -; v_gene: TRBV27; abundance: -; j_gene: TRBJ1-2
CDR3aa: CASGDRAGQPQHF; CDR3nt: TGTGCCAGCGGAGACAGGGCTGGTCAGCCCCAGCATTTT; d_gene: TRBD1; v_gene: TRBV6-1; abundance: few; j_gene: TRBJ1-5
CDR3aa: CASSQDPQVKKYF; CDR3nt: TGCGCCAGCAGCCAAGATCCCCAGGTGAAGAAGTACTTC; d_gene: -; v_gene: TRBV4-1; abundance: few; j_gene: TRBJ2-7
CDR3aa: CASSRTVNTEAFF; CDR3nt: TGTGCCAGTAGCCGGACCGTGAACACTGAAGCTTTCTTT; d_gene: -; v_gene: TRBV19; abundance: -; j_gene: TRBJ1-1
CDR3aa: CAWSVWETQYF; CDR3nt: TGTGCCTGGAGTGTGTGGGAGACCCAGTACTTC; d_gene: -; v_gene: TRBV30; abundance: -; j_gene: TRBJ2-5
CDR3aa: CASTSRTPGQEKLFF; CDR3nt: TGTGCCAGCACCTCGAGGACACCGGGTCAGGAAAAACTGTTTTTT; d_gene: -; v_gene: TRBV28; abundance: -; j_gene: TRBJ1-4
CDR3aa: CASSRGGVDNEKLFF; CDR3nt: TGTGCCAGCAGCCGGGGAGGAGTGGATAATGAAAAACTGTTTTTT; d_gene: -; v_gene: TRBV4-2; abundance: -; j_gene: TRBJ1-4
CDR3aa: CASSFYGHFSTDTQYF; CDR3nt: TGTGCCAGCAGCTTTTACGGACACTTTAGCACAGATACGCAGTATTTT; d_gene: -; v_gene: TRBV7-8; abundance: -; j_gene: TRBJ2-3
CDR3aa: CASSENSQLGEQFF; CDR3nt: TGTGCCAGCAGCGAAAATTCCCAACTAGGTGAGCAGTTCTTC; d_gene: -; v_gene: TRBV9; abundance: -; j_gene: TRBJ2-1
CDR3aa: CASSRGQGAEAFF; CDR3nt: TGTGCCAGCAGTAGGGGACAGGGAGCTGAAGCTTTCTTT; d_gene: TRBD1; v_gene: TRBV6-5; abundance: -; j_gene: TRBJ1-1
CDR3aa: CASSYSGGGGQETQYF; CDR3nt: TGTGCCAGCAGTTACTCGGGTGGGGGAGGGCAAGAGACCCAGTACTTC; d_gene: TRBD2; v_gene: TRBV6-5; abundance: -; j_gene: TRBJ2-5
CDR3aa: CASSFASSGNTIYF; CDR3nt: TGTGCCAGCAGTTTTGCGAGCTCTGGAAACACCATATATTTT; d_gene: -; v_gene: TRBV27; abundance: -; j_gene: TRBJ1-3
CDR3aa: CASSTPGPKLFF; CDR3nt: TGTGCCAGCAGTACGCCGGGGCCTAAACTGTTTTTT; d_gene: -; v_gene: TRBV28; abundance: -; j_gene: TRBJ1-4
CDR3aa: CASSFAPGRTGELFF; CDR3nt: TGTGCCAGCAGCTTCGCCCCAGGGCGCACCGGGGAGCTGTTTTTT; d_gene: -; v_gene: TRBV11-2; abundance: few; j_gene: TRBJ2-2
CDR3aa: CASIRDRGYGYTF; CDR3nt: TGTGCCAGCATCCGTGACAGAGGCTATGGCTACACCTTC; d_gene: -; v_gene: TRBV2; abundance: -; j_gene: TRBJ1-2
CDR3aa: CASSLGYTQYF; CDR3nt: TGTGCCAGCAGTTTGGGGTATACGCAGTATTTT; d_gene: -; v_gene: TRBV28; abundance: once; j_gene: TRBJ2-3
CDR3aa: CASSEWGGERPLHF; CDR3nt: TGTGCCAGCAGTGAATGGGGGGGCGAAAGACCCCTCCACTTT; d_gene: -; v_gene: TRBV6-1; abundance: -; j_gene: TRBJ1-6
CDR3aa: CASSNLQGANQPQHF; CDR3nt: TGTGCCAGCTCAAACCTTCAGGGGGCGAATCAGCCCCAGCATTTT; d_gene: TRBD1; v_gene: TRBV18; abundance: -; j_gene: TRBJ1-5
CDR3aa: CAVLANAYNEQFF; CDR3nt: TGTGCGGTATTAGCGAACGCCTACAATGAGCAGTTCTTC; d_gene: -; v_gene: TRBV12-5; abundance: -; j_gene: TRBJ2-1
CDR3aa: CASSQDSLGLVQFF; CDR3nt: TGTGCCAGCAGCCAAGATTCCCTGGGACTTGTGCAGTTCTTC; d_gene: -; v_gene: TRBV14; abundance: -; j_gene: TRBJ2-1
CDR3aa: CASSRGNGVGYEQYF; CDR3nt: TGCGCCAGCAGCCGAGGGAATGGAGTAGGTTACGAGCAGTACTTC; d_gene: -; v_gene: TRBV4-1; abundance: -; j_gene: TRBJ2-7
CDR3aa: CASSSDRNQPQHF; CDR3nt: TGTGCCAGCAGTTCTGACAGAAATCAGCCCCAGCATTTT; d_gene: -; v_gene: TRBV6-4; abundance: -; j_gene: TRBJ1-5
CDR3aa: CASSLSAGPGEQYF; CDR3nt: TGCGCCAGCAGCCTCTCAGCGGGCCCTGGCGAGCAGTACTTC; d_gene: -; v_gene: TRBV4-1; abundance: -; j_gene: TRBJ2-7
CDR3aa: CASRNRRSYNSPLHF; CDR3nt: TGTGCCAGCAGAAACAGGCGCTCCTATAATTCACCCCTCCACTTT; d_gene: -; v_gene: TRBV5-6; abundance: -; j_gene: TRBJ1-6
CDR3aa: CASSKELLGLYEQYF; CDR3nt: TGTGCCAGTAGTAAAGAGTTGTTGGGGCTCTACGAGCAGTACTTC; d_gene: -; v_gene: TRBV19; abundance: -; j_gene: TRBJ2-7
CDR3aa: CASSSANNNSPLHF; CDR3nt: TGTGCCAGCAGCTCGGCAAATAACAATTCACCCCTCCACTTT; d_gene: -; v_gene: TRBV2; abundance: -; j_gene: TRBJ1-6
CDR3aa: CASSYGSLGSNQPQHF; CDR3nt: TGTGCCAGCAGTTACGGTTCCCTAGGGAGCAATCAGCCCCAGCATTTT; d_gene: -; v_gene: TRBV6-6; abundance: -; j_gene: TRBJ1-5
CDR3aa: CASSEMVYQPQHF; CDR3nt: TGTGCCAGCAGTGAAATGGTCTATCAGCCCCAGCATTTT; d_gene: -; v_gene: TRBV6-1; abundance: -; j_gene: TRBJ1-5
CDR3aa: CASSLDRMSTEAFF; CDR3nt: TGCGCCAGCAGCTTGGACAGGATGAGCACTGAAGCTTTCTTT; d_gene: -; v_gene: TRBV5-1; abundance: -; j_gene: TRBJ1-1
CDR3aa: CASSLSVGQGEGETQYF; CDR3nt: TGTGCCAGCAGTTTATCTGTTGGACAGGGAGAGGGAGAGACCCAGTACTTC; d_gene: TRBD1; v_gene: TRBV28; abundance: -; j_gene: TRBJ2-5
CDR3aa: CASSLSGTEQETQYF; CDR3nt: TGTGCCAGCAGCTTAAGCGGTACGGAGCAAGAGACCCAGTACTTC; d_gene: -; v_gene: TRBV7-3; abundance: -; j_gene: TRBJ2-5
CDR3aa: CASSQEGAHSYEQYF; CDR3nt: TGCGCCAGCAGCCAAGAGGGCGCTCATTCCTACGAGCAGTACTTC; d_gene: -; v_gene: TRBV4-1; abundance: -; j_gene: TRBJ2-7
CDR3aa: CASSRGNTGELFF; CDR3nt: TGTGCCAGCAGCCGGGGGAACACCGGGGAGCTGTTTTTT; d_gene: -; v_gene: TRBV5-4; abundance: -; j_gene: TRBJ2-2
CDR3aa: CASIDPQGSGANVLTF; CDR3nt: TGTGCCAGTATTGACCCGCAGGGTTCTGGGGCCAACGTCCTGACTTTC; d_gene: -; v_gene: TRBV19; abundance: -; j_gene: TRBJ2-6
CDR3aa: CATSRDRQETHQPQHF; CDR3nt: TGTGCCACCAGCAGAGATCGACAGGAGACCCATCAGCCCCAGCATTTT; d_gene: -; v_gene: TRBV15; abundance: -; j_gene: TRBJ1-5
CDR3aa: CASSPPGTSSGNTIYF; CDR3nt: TGTGCCAGCTCACCACCCGGGACGAGCTCTGGAAACACCATATATTTT; d_gene: -; v_gene: TRBV18; abundance: once; j_gene: TRBJ1-3